The 26 T cell receptor beta chains in this list originate from one sample, sequenced in a study of shared clonotypes between healthy human individuals (TCRdb year 2020). The library was generated by the immunoSEQ multiplex PCR assay. TCRdb mirrors the immuneACCESS table, restricted to in-frame sequences. Some clones are absent from its copies; in checked studies, under half trace to an unresolved V gene, and the reason for the others is unknown. The sample includes under 350,000 clones, with around 87% observed a single time. The ten top clones hold about a sixth of the sample. The sequencing sample was made of memory CD8+ T cells sorted from blood. Taken with the paper, the label for cell subset or site translates to: CD45RO+ cells pooled with CCR7-negative TemRA cells. These TCRs come from a man younger than 35 in good health.

V and J are TRBV7-9 and TRBJ2-7; 7 bases align to TRBD1. The V gene's germline CDR1 is SEHNR and CDR2 FQNEAQ (reference sequence). This CDR3 spans 14 amino acids. Trimming cost V 3 bases and J 3 bases; bases outside gene matches: 5. Here the CDR3 DNA reads TGTGCCAGCAGCTTCGAGGACAGGTTCTACGAGCAGTACTTC. It is translated as CASSFEDRFYEQYF.

V usage is TRBV5-6 and J usage is TRBJ1-3; D unclear. This CDR3 region has 14 residues. V dropped 4 bases and J dropped 1 base, with 9 bases sitting between them. Germline loops: CDR1 SGHDT, CDR2 YYEEEE. The CDR3 region is CASSPNGSGNTIYF. The CDR3 DNA is TGTGCCAGCAGCCCCAACGGGTCTGGAAACACCATATATTTT.

This rearrangement joins TRBV4-2 to TRBJ2-5, with D hard to call. The CDR3 has 14 residues. Trimming shortened V by 0 bases and J by 10 bases, and 15 bases separated the two germline ends. CDR1 is LGHNA, CDR2 YNFKEQ, per germline. The CDR3 reads CASSQDLGLMDQYF. The DNA of the CDR3 is TGTGCCAGCAGCCAAGATTTGGGGTTAATGGACCAGTACTTC.

The CDR3 loop is CASSSPAQGLNCGYTF. DNA of the CDR3: TGTGCCAGCAGTTCACCGGCGCAGGGGTTAAATTGTGGCTACACCTTC. V and J are TRBV6-5 and TRBJ1-2; D possibly corresponds to TRBD1 (6 bases). Germline V lookup: CDR1 MNHEY, CDR2 SVGAGI. V gave up 4 bases and J gave up 7 bases, with 22 bases separating them. This CDR3 region has 16 residues.

J is TRBJ1-4 and V is TRBV28; 9 nucleotides align to TRBD1. V lost 7 bases, J lost 5 bases, and 14 bases stayed unmatched. CDR1 and CDR2 (germline): MDHEN, SYDVKM. The CDR3 runs 17 residues. CDR3 loop: CASNSKGDRVENEKLFF. The CDR3 bases are TGTGCCAGCAATAGCAAAGGGGACAGGGTGGAGAATGAAAAACTGTTTTTT.

The chain employs TRBV13 and TRBJ2-2, with D unresolved. CDR1 and CDR2 (germline): PRHDT, FYEKMQ (reference sequence). The V gene lost 2 bases and the J gene lost 4 bases, with 8 bases spanning the gap. The CDR3 runs to 14 residues. For the CDR3, the DNA is TGTGCCAGCAGCTTAACCACCGGCACCGGGGAGCTGTTTTTT. Translation gives CASSLTTGTGELFF.

This chain connects TRBV6-1 to TRBJ1-5; D gene unclear. This CDR3 has 15 amino acids. The V end was cut by 8 bases, the J end by 4 bases, with 18 bases between. Germline assignment: CDR1 MNHNS and CDR2 SASEGT. The CDR3 loop is CASFDGRIFNQPQHF. CDR3 coding DNA: TGTGCCAGCTTCGACGGACGGATTTTTAATCAGCCCCAGCATTTT.

This clone was detected a few times. V is TRBV28 and J is TRBJ2-1; 9 bases line up with TRBD2. CDR1 is MDHEN, CDR2 SYDVKM, per germline. V was pared by 6 bases and J by 6 bases, with 12 bases of the junction left unmatched. The CDR3 runs 16 residues. The CDR3 is CASSSTSSGDINEQFF. The CDR3 DNA is TGTGCCAGCAGCAGCACTTCTAGCGGGGATATCAATGAGCAGTTCTTC.

V usage is TRBV12-5 and J usage is TRBJ2-3, with D perhaps TRBD1 or TRBD2 (5 bases each). CDR3 length equals 19 residues. Germline V gives CDR1 LGHNT, CDR2 FRNRAP. The germline V and J ends were trimmed by 4 bases and 2 bases, with 25 bases remaining between them. CDR3 protein: CASGSAGTTFSLATDTQYF. CDR3 nucleotide sequence: TGTGCTAGTGGTTCCGCCGGGACCACTTTTTCCTTGGCCACAGATACGCAGTATTTT.

V gene TRBV28 combines with J gene TRBJ1-6; D possibly corresponds to TRBD1 (5 bases). The CDR3 consists of 15 residues. Trimming removed 6 bases from V and 9 bases from J, with 18 bases in between. Germline V CDR1 and CDR2: MDHEN, SYDVKM. As DNA, the CDR3 is TGTGCCAGCAGAACGACAAGGCGGGGCCTTTCACCCCTCCACTTT. Translating it yields CASRTTRRGLSPLHF.

This chain uses TRBV4-1 with TRBJ2-2; the match to TRBD2 covers 11 bases. The trim removed 4 bases at V and 3 bases at J, leaving 10 bases unmatched. Germline loops: CDR1 MGHRA, CDR2 YSYEKL. This CDR3 comprises 18 residues. The CDR3 is CASSPSIAGGVDTGELFF. CDR3 DNA sequence: TGCGCCAGCAGCCCTTCTATAGCGGGAGGGGTCGACACCGGGGAGCTGTTTTTT.

The chain links TRBV13 to TRBJ2-5, with D possibly TRBD1 on 6 matching bases. There are 15 residues in the CDR3. Between the trimmed V and J ends, which lost 3 bases and 5 bases, there was a span of 16 bases. From germline, CDR1 is PRHDT and CDR2 FYEKMQ (reference sequence). CDR3 bases: TGTGCCAGCAGCTTGGCAGCGGAGCAGGGGGAGACCCAGTACTTC. This sequence encodes CASSLAAEQGETQYF.

The gene calls are TRBV4-2 and TRBJ1-4; unclear D gene. CDR3 size: 16 residues. The V end was cut by 4 bases, the J end by 4 bases, with 16 bases between. Germline assignment: CDR1 LGHNA and CDR2 YNFKEQ. The CDR3 sequence: CASSPGSAANNEKLFF. In DNA, the CDR3 is TGTGCCAGCAGCCCAGGTTCCGCAGCGAATAATGAAAAACTGTTTTTT.

This chain uses TRBV7-8 with TRBJ2-7, with 14 bases fitting TRBD2. This CDR3 region has 16 residues. The ends lost 5 bases at V and 2 bases at J; junction bases unmatched: 5. The germline V gene encodes CDR1 SGHVS and CDR2 FQNEAQ. The CDR3 DNA follows: TGTGCCAGCAGCATCGGACTAGCGGGGGGTGCCTACGAGCAGTACTTC. Translating it yields CASSIGLAGGAYEQYF.

This chain links TRBV4-1 with TRBJ2-7, with 8 positions matching TRBD2. The CDR3 extends over 14 amino acids. J lost 6 bases, V lost 3 bases, and 7 bases had no gene match. In germline, CDR1 is MGHRA, CDR2 YSYEKL. The chain's CDR3 is CASSHPGTSGEQYF. The CDR3 DNA is TGCGCCAGCAGCCATCCCGGCACTAGCGGCGAGCAGTACTTC.

The chain uses TRBV5-4 and TRBJ2-7; 7 bases are a match to TRBD1. The CDR3 has 13 amino acids. After removal of 4 bases from V and 2 bases from J, the junction contained 3 bases not matched to a gene. Germline-derived CDR1 and CDR2 are SGHNT and YYREEE (reference sequence). The CDR3 reads CASSPDRTYEQYF. DNA for the CDR3: TGTGCCAGCAGCCCGGACAGGACCTACGAGCAGTACTTC.

This clone was observed at least ten times. The CDR3 DNA reads as TGTGCCAGCAGCAATAATCCCCTAGAGACCCAGTACTTC. Translated, it gives CASSNNPLETQYF. The chain employs TRBV27 and TRBJ2-5; D uncertain. Germline V gives CDR1 MNHEY, CDR2 SMNVEV (reference sequence). This CDR3 spans 13 amino acids. With 6 bases removed from V and 4 bases from J, the gap between germline ends came to 12 bases.

V is TRBV18 and J is TRBJ1-1; possibly TRBD1 for D (5 bases). This CDR3 contains 17 residues. The germline gives CDR1 KGHSH, CDR2 LQKENI. V lost 4 bases, J lost 0 bases, and 18 bases lay in between. DNA of the CDR3: TGTGCCAGCTCACACCCGGCGGACACCCGCCTGAACACTGAAGCTTTCTTT. Amino acids: CASSHPADTRLNTEAFF.

The V gene is TRBV7-9, the J gene TRBJ1-2, with D unclear. In germline, CDR1 is SEHNR, CDR2 FQNEAQ (reference sequence). The CDR3 is 14 residues long. Deletions cut 5 bases from V and 2 bases from J, with 12 bases between. CDR3 sequence reads: CASSRLYGNYGYTF. The CDR3 DNA reads as TGTGCCAGCAGCCGCTTGTACGGAAACTATGGCTACACCTTC.

The chain combines TRBV30 with TRBJ1-3; D is unclear. This CDR3 has 11 residues. Germline V lookup: CDR1 GTSNPN, CDR2 SVGIG (reference sequence). V shed 0 bases and J shed 16 bases, with 13 bases lying between them. For the CDR3, the DNA is TGTGCCTGGAGTGTGAAGGGAAATAAGTATTTT. It encodes CAWSVKGNKYF.

This clone has only one observation. The chain links TRBV23-1 to TRBJ2-7; the D gene is possibly TRBD1 (6 bases). TRBV23-1 is treated as an ORF (open reading frame) with a function not yet certain. The CDR3 extends over 15 amino acids. The ends were cut back, 3 bases at V and 0 bases at J, with 12 bases in the middle. CDR3 sequence: CASSHSGTLSYEQYF. CDR3 coding DNA: TGCGCCAGCAGTCATTCCGGGACACTCTCCTACGAGCAGTACTTC.

The chain employs TRBV30 and TRBJ1-2; D is possibly TRBD1 (5 bases). V lost 5 bases to trimming and J lost 8 bases, with 24 bases between them. Germline V gives CDR1 GTSNPN, CDR2 SVGIG (reference sequence). The CDR3 has 15 residues. CDR3 coding DNA: TGTGCCTGGCAAAGGGTATGGGACGAACGGGGAGGCTACACCTTC. Translated: CAWQRVWDERGGYTF.

This sequence joins TRBV10-3 and TRBJ2-2; D is unresolved. From germline, CDR1 is ENHRY and CDR2 SYGVKD. The CDR3 is made up of 14 amino acids. Deletions cut 6 bases from V and 4 bases from J, with 12 bases between. CDR3 DNA sequence: TGTGCCATCAGCGATGGGCGCTTCACCGGGGAGCTGTTTTTT. This codes for CAISDGRFTGELFF.

This clone was seen a single time. The V call is TRBV5-1, the J call TRBJ2-7; D unresolved. The CDR3 has 17 residues. Germline CDR1 reads SGHRS; CDR2 reads YFSETQ. The ends were cut back, 4 bases at V and 5 bases at J, with 25 bases in the middle. CDR3 in DNA: TGCGCCAGCAGCCCCAGACCATACACTACTTCTCTGCACGAGCAGTACTTC. Protein: CASSPRPYTTSLHEQYF.

CDR3 nucleotide sequence: TGTGCCAGCAGCCAAGATCAGTTAAAGCAGTACTTC. This codes for CASSQDQLKQYF. The chain couples TRBV14 to TRBJ2-7; no clear D. The germline V gene has CDR1 SGHDN and CDR2 FVKESK. The ends were cut back, 0 bases at V and 8 bases at J, with 8 bases in the middle. The CDR3 contains 12 residues.

To note about this clone: The sample holds other DNA sequences that translate to the same CDR3. Here the CDR3 reads CASSLLNTEAFF. Here the CDR3 DNA reads TGTGCCAGCAGCTTACTGAACACTGAAGCTTTCTTT. The genes are TRBV13 and TRBJ1-1, with D unresolved. The V gene's germline CDR1 is PRHDT and CDR2 FYEKMQ (reference sequence). The CDR3 runs to 12 residues. The V end was cut by 2 bases, the J end by 0 bases, with 1 base between.